A selection of T cell receptor beta chains follows, all from one sample in a study of blood T cell repertoires in COVID-19. Profiled with immunoSEQ multiplex PCR; TCRdb holds only in-frame clones, not every one. The table shows 65,000 or so clones, with roughly 88% occurring only once. Sequenced input: peripheral blood. Receptors originate from a man under 40 with COVID-19, enrolled during active disease. Both conserved end residues are part of each CDR3. Fields, in order: clone size, J gene, V gene, D gene, CDR3 protein, CDR3 DNA. D genes are given only for firm matches. Not all rows give a size; the values are once, few, many and, for expanded clones, a class.

few | TRBJ2-7 | TRBV10-1 | TRBD2 | CASYILGLRLYEQYF | TGCGCCAGCTATATCCTGGGACTACGATTATACGAGCAGTACTTC
NA | TRBJ1-5 | TRBV2 | NA | CASSGAGGNQPQHF | TGTGCCAGCAGTGGGGCAGGCGGCAATCAGCCCCAGCATTTT
NA | TRBJ1-1 | TRBV19 | NA | CASSGVANTEAFF | TGTGCCAGTAGTGGAGTTGCAAACACTGAAGCTTTCTTT
NA | TRBJ1-1 | TRBV5-6 | NA | CASSLQGRTEAFF | TGTGCCAGCAGCTTGCAGGGGCGGACTGAAGCTTTCTTT
NA | TRBJ2-7 | TRBV6-5 | TRBD1 | CASSRQGASYEQYF | TGTGCCAGCAGTCGACAGGGGGCCTCCTACGAGCAGTACTTC
few | TRBJ1-1 | TRBV3-1/TRBV3-2 | NA | CASSQGGEAFF | TGTGCCAGCAGCCAAGGGGGCGAAGCTTTCTTT
once | TRBJ1-1 | TRBV2 | NA | CASRIRGGNTEAFF | TGTGCCAGCAGGATCCGGGGTGGGAACACTGAAGCTTTCTTT
NA | TRBJ2-2 | TRBV11-2 | NA | CASFQGGNTGELFF | TGTGCCAGTTTTCAGGGGGGGAACACCGGGGAGCTGTTTTTT
NA | TRBJ2-2 | TRBV7-8 | TRBD2 | CASSLEVSGRGELFF | TGTGCCAGCAGCTTAGAAGTTAGCGGGAGGGGGGAGCTGTTTTTT
NA | TRBJ1-1 | TRBV12-5 | TRBD1 | CASGLYRGLRTEAFF | TGTGCTAGTGGTCTTTACAGGGGGCTTCGCACTGAAGCTTTCTTT
NA | TRBJ2-1 | TRBV28 | NA | CASSYGSAYNEQFF | TGTGCCAGCAGTTACGGGAGCGCCTACAATGAGCAGTTCTTC
NA | TRBJ2-7 | TRBV21-1 | NA | CASSMDCTYEQYF | TGTGCCAGCAGCATGGACTGCACCTACGAGCAGTACTTC
NA | TRBJ1-4 | TRBV11-1 | TRBD1 | CASSTTGTGGEKLFF | TGTGCCAGCAGCACCACCGGGACAGGGGGTGAAAAACTGTTTTTT
few | TRBJ1-4 | TRBV11-2 | TRBD1 | CASSPRQGEKLFF | TGTGCCAGCAGCCCCCGACAGGGTGAAAAACTGTTTTTT
NA | TRBJ2-2 | TRBV6-2/TRBV6-3 | NA | CASSYSPLGSEGGELFF | TGTGCCAGCAGTTACTCCCCCCTCGGGAGCGAGGGCGGGGAGCTGTTTTTT
NA | TRBJ2-4 | TRBV9 | NA | CASSPQGSLAKNIQYF | TGTGCCAGCAGCCCCCAGGGTAGTCTAGCCAAAAACATTCAGTACTTC
once | TRBJ1-1 | TRBV10-3 | NA | CAISESEGKSEAFF | TGTGCCATCAGTGAGTCGGAGGGAAAGTCTGAAGCTTTCTTT
NA | TRBJ2-7 | TRBV5-6 | NA | CASSSTYEQYF | TGTGCCAGCAGCTCTACCTACGAGCAGTACTTC
NA | TRBJ1-1 | TRBV18 | NA | CASSPGRNTEAFF | TGTGCCAGCTCACCGGGGCGGAACACTGAAGCTTTCTTT
NA | TRBJ1-5 | TRBV6-6 | NA | CASSYSTGGNQPQHF | TGTGCCAGCAGTTACTCGACGGGAGGCAATCAGCCCCAGCATTTT
NA | TRBJ1-2 | TRBV6-5 | NA | CASRTGQNYGYTF | TGTGCCAGCAGGACGGGACAAAACTATGGCTACACCTTC
NA | TRBJ1-4 | TRBV9 | TRBD1 | CASSADRVYGDEKLFF | TGTGCCAGCAGCGCGGACAGGGTTTATGGGGATGAAAAACTGTTTTTT
NA | TRBJ1-1 | TRBV11-2 | TRBD1 | CASSGAGQLNTEAFF | TGTGCCAGCAGCGGCGCGGGACAGTTGAACACTGAAGCTTTCTTT
NA | TRBJ2-1 | TRBV20-1 | NA | CSASNPTYNEQFF | TGCAGTGCTAGTAATCCTACCTACAATGAGCAGTTCTTC
once | TRBJ2-1 | TRBV24-1 | TRBD2 | CATSDPAGVDGNEQFF | TGTGCCACCAGTGACCCAGCGGGGGTAGACGGCAATGAGCAGTTCTTC
NA | TRBJ2-1 | TRBV19 | NA | CASSYRVYNEQFF | TGTGCCAGTAGTTACAGGGTCTACAATGAGCAGTTCTTC
NA | TRBJ2-7 | TRBV7-7 | NA | CASSKGKASYEQYF | TGTGCTAGTTCGAAGGGGAAAGCGAGCTACGAGCAGTACTTC
once | TRBJ1-2 | TRBV6-5 | TRBD1 | CASSYSMVYRGYGYTF | TGTGCCAGCAGTTACTCGATGGTTTACAGGGGCTACGGCTACACCTTC
NA | TRBJ1-1 | TRBV27 | TRBD1 | CASSSRQGVKNTEAFF | TGTGCCAGCAGCAGCCGACAGGGGGTAAAGAACACTGAAGCTTTCTTT
NA | TRBJ1-1 | TRBV28 | NA | CASSLFSGNTEAFF | TGTGCCAGCAGTTTATTTTCCGGGAACACTGAAGCTTTCTTT
NA | TRBJ2-5 | TRBV10-3 | NA | CAISPGPQGYQETQYF | TGTGCCATCAGTCCGGGACCCCAGGGGTACCAAGAGACCCAGTACTTC
NA | TRBJ1-1 | TRBV11-2 | NA | CASRLPGPLGTEAFF | TGTGCCAGCAGACTCCCAGGGCCCTTGGGCACTGAAGCTTTCTTT
once | TRBJ2-1 | TRBV6-5 | NA | CASRRGSEFF | TGTGCCAGCAGACGGGGTTCGGAGTTCTTC
NA | TRBJ1-4 | TRBV28 | TRBD1 | CASSLSQGVEKLFF | TGTGCCAGCAGTTTATCGCAGGGGGTTGAAAAACTGTTTTTT
NA | TRBJ2-2 | TRBV29-1 | TRBD1 | CSVRQGYLGELFF | TGCAGCGTCCGACAGGGGTATCTCGGGGAGCTGTTTTTT
NA | TRBJ1-5 | TRBV7-8 | NA | CASSLQGTQPQHF | TGTGCCAGCAGCTTACAGGGCACTCAGCCCCAGCATTTT
NA | TRBJ1-2 | TRBV30 | NA | CAWSSNYGYTF | TGTGCCTGGAGCAGTAACTATGGCTACACCTTC
NA | TRBJ2-1 | TRBV6-6 | TRBD2 | CASRGTNNEQFF | TGTGCCAGCAGGGGGACTAACAATGAGCAGTTCTTC
NA | TRBJ1-1 | TRBV9 | NA | CASSASRGLFF | TGTGCCAGCAGCGCCTCGAGAGGGCTTTTCTTT
NA | TRBJ1-4 | TRBV10-3 | NA | CAISEFLGEDEKLFF | TGTGCCATCAGTGAATTCTTAGGGGAGGATGAAAAACTGTTTTTT
NA | TRBJ2-7 | TRBV10-3 | TRBD2 | CATGTSGRDEQYF | TGTGCCACGGGGACTAGCGGGAGAGACGAGCAGTACTTC
NA | TRBJ1-6 | TRBV5-6 | NA | CASSLGNSPLHF | TGTGCCAGCAGCCTCGGTAATTCACCCCTCCACTTT
NA | TRBJ2-5 | TRBV5-1 | NA | CASSTQQAVQAQYF | TGCGCCAGCAGCACACAACAAGCCGTGCAGGCCCAGTACTTC
NA | TRBJ2-5 | TRBV3-1/TRBV3-2 | TRBD1 | CASSRDPGQGETQYF | TGTGCCAGCAGCCGAGACCCGGGACAGGGAGAGACCCAGTACTTC
few | TRBJ1-1 | TRBV4-1 | NA | CASSQVRSGNTEAFF | TGCGCCAGCAGCCAAGTACGGTCAGGAAACACTGAAGCTTTCTTT
NA | TRBJ2-1 | TRBV18 | TRBD2 | CASSLERGGRGGEQFF | TGTGCCAGCTCACTAGAGCGGGGCGGGAGAGGTGGTGAGCAGTTCTTC
NA | TRBJ2-7 | TRBV23-1 | NA | CASSQPGGYSYEQYF | TGCGCCAGCAGTCAACCAGGGGGGTACTCCTACGAGCAGTACTTC
once | TRBJ2-1 | TRBV5-5 | TRBD1 | CASSLGTGRNEQFF | TGTGCCAGCAGCTTGGGGACAGGACGGAATGAGCAGTTCTTC
NA | TRBJ2-3 | TRBV10-3 | TRBD2 | CAIKREDTDTQYF | TGTGCCATCAAGCGGGAGGACACAGATACGCAGTATTTT
NA | TRBJ2-3 | TRBV6-4 | TRBD2 | CASSDSPSGGGTDTQYF | TGTGCCAGCAGTGACTCCCCTTCGGGAGGAGGCACAGATACGCAGTATTTT
once | TRBJ2-5 | TRBV11-3 | TRBD2 | CASSLGLAERETQYF | TGTGCCAGCAGCTTAGGCCTAGCGGAACGGGAGACCCAGTACTTC
NA | TRBJ2-7 | TRBV11-3 | NA | CASTLRGYEQYF | TGTGCCAGCACCTTAAGGGGCTACGAGCAGTACTTC
few | TRBJ2-7 | TRBV6-5 | NA | CASSYQGASEQYF | TGTGCCAGCAGTTATCAGGGTGCGTCCGAGCAGTACTTC
NA | TRBJ1-1 | TRBV27 | NA | CASSLSRETEAFF | TGTGCCAGCAGTTTATCGCGGGAAACTGAAGCTTTCTTT
few | TRBJ2-7 | TRBV5-1 | TRBD2 | CASSLTSGTSGRQYEQYF | TGCGCCAGCAGCTTGACCTCCGGGACTAGCGGGAGGCAGTACGAGCAGTACTTC
NA | TRBJ1-4 | TRBV5-4 | NA | CASSLKGGNEKLFF | TGTGCCAGCAGCCTCAAGGGGGGGAATGAAAAACTGTTTTTT
NA | TRBJ1-2 | TRBV9 | NA | CASSVAVGGSGYGYTF | TGTGCCAGCAGCGTAGCTGTGGGGGGGTCTGGGTATGGCTACACCTTC
NA | TRBJ2-1 | TRBV27 | TRBD1 | CASRPRDRRYNEQFF | TGTGCCAGCAGGCCCCGGGACAGACGGTACAATGAGCAGTTCTTC
NA | TRBJ2-7 | TRBV28 | NA | CASSLPGLSYEQYF | TGTGCCAGCAGCCTCCCGGGACTCTCCTACGAGCAGTACTTC